This TCR beta chain was observed in a study of response to subunit inactivated influenza vaccine. In the case of this clonotype: Its cognate antigen is unknown.

The V end was cut by 7 bases, the J end by 7 bases, with 20 bases between. The CDR3 is 15 amino acids. Germline loops: CDR1 SGHKS, CDR2 YYEKEE (reference sequence). TCRdb analysed the RT-PCR reads with MiXCR anew, one entry per CDR3 protein. The data contain 500,000 to 550,000 distinct CDR3 sequences, approximately 7.3% of them singletons. Study conclusions and caveats: The authors suggested that every seasonal influenza vaccination recruits few new T cells.

The starting material was PBMCs from blood, obtained 23 months after vaccination. This clonotype was sampled from a man between 45 and 75 years old who received an inactivated influenza vaccine. The rearrangement links TRBV5-5 to TRBJ2-2; D may be TRBD2 (6 bases). The CDR3 region has the DNA TGTGCCAGCTCTGTCGGGACTCGGTCGGGCGGGGAGCTGTTTTTT. It codes for CASSVGTRSGGELFF.